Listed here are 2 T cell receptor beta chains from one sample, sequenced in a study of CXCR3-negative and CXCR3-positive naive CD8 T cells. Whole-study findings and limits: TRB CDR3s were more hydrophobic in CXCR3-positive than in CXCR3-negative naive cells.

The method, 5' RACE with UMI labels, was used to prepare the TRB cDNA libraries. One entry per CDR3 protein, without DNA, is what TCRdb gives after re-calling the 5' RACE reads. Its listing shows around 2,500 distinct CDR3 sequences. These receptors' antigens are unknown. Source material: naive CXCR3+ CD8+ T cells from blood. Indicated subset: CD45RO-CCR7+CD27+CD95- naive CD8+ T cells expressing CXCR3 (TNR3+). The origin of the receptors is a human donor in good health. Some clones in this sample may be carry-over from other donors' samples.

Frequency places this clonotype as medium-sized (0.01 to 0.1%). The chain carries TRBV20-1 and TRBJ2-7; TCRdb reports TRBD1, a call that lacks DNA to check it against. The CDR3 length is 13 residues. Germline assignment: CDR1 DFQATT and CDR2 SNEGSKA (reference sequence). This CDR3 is CSAREDSTYEQYF.

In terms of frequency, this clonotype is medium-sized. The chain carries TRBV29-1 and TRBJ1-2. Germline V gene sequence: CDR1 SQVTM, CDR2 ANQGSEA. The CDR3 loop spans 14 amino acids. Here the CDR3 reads CSAVGRREGGGYTF.